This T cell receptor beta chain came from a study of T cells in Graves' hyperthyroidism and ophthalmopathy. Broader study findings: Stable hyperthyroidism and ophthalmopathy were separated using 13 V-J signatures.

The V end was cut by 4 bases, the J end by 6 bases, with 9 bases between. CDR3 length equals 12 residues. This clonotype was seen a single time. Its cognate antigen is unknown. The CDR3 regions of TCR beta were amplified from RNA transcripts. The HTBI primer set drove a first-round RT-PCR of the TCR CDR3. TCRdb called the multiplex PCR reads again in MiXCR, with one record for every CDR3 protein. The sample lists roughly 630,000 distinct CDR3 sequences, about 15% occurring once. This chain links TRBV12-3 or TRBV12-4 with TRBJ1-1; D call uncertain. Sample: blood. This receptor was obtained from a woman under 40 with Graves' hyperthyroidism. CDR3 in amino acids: CASSYIISEAFF. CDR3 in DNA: TGTGCCAGCAGTTATATAATTTCTGAAGCTTTCTTT.